The source of this T cell receptor (beta chain) is a study of immune heterogeneity within non-small cell lung tumors. Study conclusions and caveats: Between individual patients, the high-frequency T-cell receptor beta clonotypes largely differed. Identical dominant CDR3 beta clonotypes showed recurrence across tumor sites within a patient, and site-unique high-frequency clones were also present.

CDR3 of TCR beta was amplified by multiplex PCR that used 32 V and 13 J primers. TCRdb fed the multiplex PCR reads into MiXCR, producing one record per CDR3 protein. In the table there are thousands of distinct CDR3 sequences, roughly a quarter of which are singletons. The template for each sample was around 540 ng of genomic DNA, which had been extracted from bulk tumor tissue. Taken during surgery, several biopsies per primary tumor were spaced as far apart as possible within the tumor mass. Undergoing curative surgery were patients whose non-small cell lung cancer was untreated and newly diagnosed. The study drew donors from newly diagnosed non-small cell lung cancer patients having surgery with curative intent. Germline CDR1 reads SGDLS; CDR2 reads YYNGEE. CDR3 length equals 11 residues. This clonotype was recorded once. Its cognate antigen is unknown. A junction end diverges from the germline sequence, so it may reflect a read error.

Sequenced material: lung tumor tissue. The clonotype comes from a man aged 60 to 75 with non-small cell lung cancer. The V call is TRBV9, the J call TRBJ2-1, with D unresolved. CDR3 DNA sequence: TGTGCCAGCAGCGTTACCAGTGAGCATTTCTTC. It is translated as CASSVTSEHFF.